What follows describes a single TCR beta chain. The repertoire was sequenced with immunoSEQ multiplex PCR; TCRdb's copy has only in-frame clones and lacks some. The sample records tens of thousands of clones, approximately 91% being singletons. These data come from a study of control samples from healthy donors and cancer patients. Germline CDR1 is LGHNA and CDR2 is YSLEER. With V trimmed by 0 bases and J by 5 bases, 7 bases remained unmatched. The CDR3 extends over 17 amino acids. Sequencing was performed on blood. This receptor was taken from a woman aged 55 to 70 in good health. This chain connects TRBV4-3 to TRBJ2-5; 12 bases align to TRBD2. The CDR3 DNA is TGCGCCAGCAGCCAAGACTCCCTAGCGGGAGGGCTCGAGACCCAGTACTTC. Protein sequence: CASSQDSLAGGLETQYF.